These 16 T cell receptor beta chains originate from one sample sequenced in a study of cytomegalovirus exposure and HLA in healthy donors. This PCR relied on a set of 60 Vbeta primers and 13 Jbeta primers. Clones were sequenced by immunoSEQ multiplex PCR, and TCRdb holds only the in-frame ones, with some missing. The repertoire holds tens of thousands of clones, with approximately 76% as singletons. Sample: PBMCs. The receptors originated from a male donor in good health and CMV-seronegative.

This clone was picked up a small number of times. The rearrangement uses TRBV7-9 and TRBJ1-5; D uncertain. Germline CDR1 SEHNR, CDR2 FQNEAQ (reference sequence). Trimming took 1 base from V and 4 from J, leaving 5 bases between them. The CDR3 runs 13 residues. The DNA of the CDR3 is TGTGCCAGCAGCTTAGGGCCTAATCAGCCCCAGCATTTT. This gives the protein CASSLGPNQPQHF.

The chain recombines TRBV5-6 with TRBJ2-6; weak D call: TRBD2 (6 bases). The CDR3 covers 15 residues. Germline values: CDR1 SGHDT, CDR2 YYEEEE. Trimming shortened V by 5 bases and J by 4 bases, and 13 bases separated the two germline ends. In DNA, the CDR3 is TGTGCCAGCAGTGTGGGGGGTTCAGGGGCCAACGTCCTGACTTTC. Residues: CASSVGGSGANVLTF.

In this sample, this clone turned up a few times. The chain uses TRBV7-2 and TRBJ2-1; 16 positions agree with TRBD2. J lost 8 bases, V lost 2 bases, and 6 bases had no gene match. There are 17 residues in the CDR3. Per the germline V gene, CDR1 is SGHTA and CDR2 is FQGNSA. The DNA for the CDR3 is TGTGCCAGCAGCTTACGGCCCGGGACTAGCGGGAGGGATGAGCAGTTCTTC. Encoded protein: CASSLRPGTSGRDEQFF.

The chain couples TRBV7-2 to TRBJ2-1; 11 bases fit TRBD2. CDR1 is SGHTA and CDR2 is FQGNSA in the germline V gene. The J segment lost 13 bases and the V segment lost 0 bases, leaving 11 bases of the junction unmatched. CDR3 size: 16 residues. The CDR3 nucleotides read TGTGCCAGCAGCTTAGCGCGACTAGCGGGAATCTCCCCCCAGTTCTTC. As protein: CASSLARLAGISPQFF.

The rearrangement uses TRBV5-1 and TRBJ2-7, with 7 bases aligning to TRBD2. The V gene end was trimmed by 0 bases and the J gene end by 2 bases; junction bases not matched to a gene: 5. Germline CDR1 and CDR2: SGHRS and YFSETQ. The CDR3 contains 15 residues. CDR3 protein: CASSLVPSGTYEQYF. The CDR3 DNA sequence: TGCGCCAGCAGCTTGGTACCCAGCGGGACCTACGAGCAGTACTTC.

J is TRBJ1-1 and V is TRBV10-2; 7 bases fit TRBD1. The germline V gene encodes CDR1 WSHSY and CDR2 SAAADI. V was pared by 4 bases and J by 4 bases, with 3 bases of the junction left unmatched. The CDR3 contains 13 residues. The CDR3 sequence: CASSAQGGTEAFF. CDR3 in DNA: TGCGCCAGCAGTGCCCAGGGGGGCACTGAAGCTTTCTTT.

This chain joins TRBV27 and TRBJ2-7; 12 bases match TRBD1. The V and J ends lost 7 bases and 4 bases, in that order; junction bases with no gene match: 14. This CDR3 is built from 17 residues. The germline gives CDR1 MNHEY, CDR2 SMNVEV (reference sequence). The DNA of the CDR3 is TGTGCCAGCACCATCTTCGTGGGACAGGGGGCTAAGTACGAGCAGTACTTC. Translating it yields CASTIFVGQGAKYEQYF.

V gene TRBV28 combines with J gene TRBJ1-2; the D is unclear. There are 12 residues in the CDR3. Germline V gene sequence: CDR1 MDHEN, CDR2 SYDVKM. Trimming cost V 2 bases and J 10 bases, with 11 bases left between them. Here the CDR3 reads CASSLREGDYTF. The CDR3 nucleotides read TGTGCCAGCAGTTTACGGGAGGGTGACTACACCTTC.

This clone was found once. The CDR3 sequence: CASSSLGGQSTDTQYF. The CDR3 bases are TGTGCCAGCAGCTCACTAGGGGGTCAGAGCACAGATACGCAGTATTTT. This chain joins TRBV7-8 and TRBJ2-3; a weak D match, TRBD1 (6 bases). The CDR3 runs 16 residues. Germline V gene lookup returns CDR1 SGHVS and CDR2 FQNEAQ. Trimming removed 4 bases at V and 0 bases at J, with 14 bases between.

Only a few counts were recorded for this clone. The chain carries TRBV2 and TRBJ1-5; D is possibly TRBD1 (5 bases). Germline assignment: CDR1 SNHLY and CDR2 FYNNEI. There are 14 residues in the CDR3. V gave up 1 base and J gave up 4 bases, with 8 bases separating them. The CDR3 reads CASSEVGQNQPQHF. The DNA of the CDR3 is TGTGCCAGCAGTGAAGTGGGGCAGAATCAGCCCCAGCATTTT.

The V and J genes are TRBV7-9 and TRBJ2-3, with D possibly being TRBD1 (6 bases). V lost 3 bases and J 0 bases, leaving 22 bases between the germline ends. Per germline, CDR1 SEHNR and CDR2 FQNEAQ (reference sequence). CDR3 length: 19 residues. CDR3 coding DNA: TGTGCCAGCAGCTTTGGACAGAGATATACCGATACTAGCACAGATACGCAGTATTTT. Translation gives CASSFGQRYTDTSTDTQYF.

The V call is TRBV28, the J call TRBJ1-1; D is possibly TRBD1 (6 bases). The CDR3 contains 14 residues. Trimming cost V 3 bases and J 4 bases, with 12 bases left between them. The germline V gene encodes CDR1 MDHEN and CDR2 SYDVKM. The CDR3 region is CASSLRGARTEAFF. The CDR3 DNA follows: TGTGCCAGCAGTTTGCGGGGGGCGCGCACTGAAGCTTTCTTT.

This clone was seen a few times. The V call is TRBV9, the J call TRBJ1-1, with D tentatively TRBD1 (6 bases). The CDR3 runs 15 residues. V shed 3 bases and J shed 1 base, with 13 bases lying between them. Per the germline V gene, CDR1 is SGDLS and CDR2 is YYNGEE. CDR3 bases: TGTGCCAGCAGCGCACAGGGCTTTAAGAACACTGAAGCTTTCTTT. It yields the protein CASSAQGFKNTEAFF.

The V and J genes are TRBV19 and TRBJ1-1; no clear D. Looked up from germline, CDR1 is LNHDA and CDR2 is SQIVND (reference sequence). The CDR3 contains 14 residues. V lost 7 bases and J 0 bases, leaving 12 bases between the germline ends. The CDR3 reads CASTPQILNTEAFF. The CDR3 coding sequence is TGTGCCAGTACCCCACAGATATTGAACACTGAAGCTTTCTTT.

This chain joins TRBV7-9 and TRBJ1-3, with a tentative D call TRBD1 (5 bases). The CDR3 spans 12 residues. Per the germline V gene, CDR1 is SEHNR and CDR2 is FQNEAQ (reference sequence). Trimming removed 9 bases from V and 7 bases from J, with 13 bases in between. The CDR3 is CASSRETNTIYF. The CDR3 DNA sequence: TGTGCCAGTAGCAGGGAGACGAACACCATATATTTT.

This chain connects TRBV7-2 to TRBJ1-2, with 7 bases aligning to TRBD1. Germline CDR1 and CDR2: SGHTA and FQGNSA. The CDR3 is 14 residues long. Losses at the gene ends were 5 bases for V and 7 bases for J; bases not matched to a gene: 10. The CDR3 protein is CASSPTDRVGGYTF. CDR3 in DNA: TGTGCCAGCAGCCCGACCGACAGGGTCGGTGGCTACACCTTC.